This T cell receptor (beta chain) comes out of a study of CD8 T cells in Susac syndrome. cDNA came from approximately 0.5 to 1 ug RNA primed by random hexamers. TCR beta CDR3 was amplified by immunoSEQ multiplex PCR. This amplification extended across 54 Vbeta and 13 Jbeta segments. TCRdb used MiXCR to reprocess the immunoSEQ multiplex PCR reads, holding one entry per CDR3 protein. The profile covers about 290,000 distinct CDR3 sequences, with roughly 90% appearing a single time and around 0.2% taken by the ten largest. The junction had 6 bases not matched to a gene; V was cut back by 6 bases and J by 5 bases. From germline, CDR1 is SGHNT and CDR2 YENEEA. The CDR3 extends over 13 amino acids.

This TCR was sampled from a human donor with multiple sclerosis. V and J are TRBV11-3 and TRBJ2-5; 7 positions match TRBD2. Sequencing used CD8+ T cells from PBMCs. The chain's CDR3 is CASSRTSFETQYF. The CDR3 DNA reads TGTGCCAGCAGTCGGACTAGTTTTGAGACCCAGTACTTC.